A selection of T cell receptor beta chains follows, all from one sample in a study of blood T cell repertoires in COVID-19. The method was immunoSEQ multiplex PCR; TCRdb's version includes in-frame clones alone and lacks a portion of them. Here the sample spans 250,000 to 350,000 clones, approximately 89% being singletons. Material: peripheral blood. The origin of the receptors is a woman between 45 and 60 years old who had recovered from COVID-19. Each CDR3 is given with its conserved first and last residue. A D gene is named only where the DNA matches it firmly. Some rows mark clone size as missing; the rest say once, few, many or name a class of expanded clone.

v_gene	d_gene	abundance	j_gene	CDR3nt	CDR3aa
TRBV19	.	.	TRBJ2-7	TGTGCCAGTAGTGCCCAGGCGGGTGGGGCCTACGAGCAGTACTTC	CASSAQAGGAYEQYF
TRBV5-1	.	.	TRBJ2-7	TGCGCCAGCAGCTATAACGACAGGTTCCCTGGGCAGTACTTC	CASSYNDRFPGQYF
TRBV7-2	.	.	TRBJ1-6	TGTGCCAGCAGACAACAGCCATCCTATAATTCACCCCTCCACTTT	CASRQQPSYNSPLHF
TRBV30	.	once	TRBJ1-3	TGTGCCTGGAGTGTAGCTGATAACACCATATATTTT	CAWSVADNTIYF
TRBV6-5	.	.	TRBJ2-1	TGTGCCAGCAGGCCAGGTGAAAACAATGAGCAGTTCTTC	CASRPGENNEQFF
TRBV29-1	.	.	TRBJ1-3	TGCAGCGTAGGGGCGGGAAACACCATATATTTT	CSVGAGNTIYF
TRBV30	.	.	TRBJ2-2	TGTGCCTGGAGGGAGTATCCGAATCGCCGGGACTTGGTCACCGGGGAGCTGTTTTTT	CAWREYPNRRDLVTGELFF
TRBV11-3	.	.	TRBJ2-2	TGTGCCAGCAGCTCCTCCACCGGGGAGCTGTTTTTT	CASSSSTGELFF
TRBV5-1	TRBD2	.	TRBJ2-3	TGCGCCAGCAGGTCCGGGACTAGCGGAGTGTGGAGCACAGATACGCAGTATTTT	CASRSGTSGVWSTDTQYF
TRBV25-1	TRBD2	.	TRBJ2-1	TGTGCCAGCAGTGAACCTAGCGGGAGCTCCTACAATGAGCAGTTCTTC	CASSEPSGSSYNEQFF
TRBV6-2/TRBV6-3	.	.	TRBJ1-2	TGTGCCAGCAGTTCCCACCCCGGACAGCCCGCTAACTATGGCTACACCTTC	CASSSHPGQPANYGYTF
TRBV19	TRBD1	.	TRBJ2-7	TGTGCCAGTAGTACAACCACAGGGGGCCGACGGCACGAGCAGTACTTC	CASSTTTGGRRHEQYF
TRBV30	TRBD1	.	TRBJ2-1	TGTGCCAACAAGAACGGGGCAGGGGGTCCCTACAATGAGCAGTTCTTC	CANKNGAGGPYNEQFF
TRBV28	TRBD1	.	TRBJ1-3	TGTGCCAGCAGAGGACAGGTTAGCTCTGGAAACACCATATATTTT	CASRGQVSSGNTIYF
TRBV18	.	few	TRBJ2-7	TGTGCCAGCTCGCCGAAGGTCCGGGGGGAGCAGTACTTC	CASSPKVRGEQYF
TRBV28	TRBD1	.	TRBJ1-1	TGTGCCAGCAGGTTACAGGGGGCAACTGAAGCTTTCTTT	CASRLQGATEAFF
TRBV5-4	.	.	TRBJ1-6	TGTGCCAGCAGCTTGCGGGGGGATAATTCACCCCTCCACTTT	CASSLRGDNSPLHF
TRBV20-1	.	once	TRBJ2-1	TGCAGTGGGATTAGAGGTAATGAGCAGTTCTTC	CSGIRGNEQFF
TRBV2	.	.	TRBJ1-4	TGTGCCAGCAGCGCCGGGGGGGGAGCAACTAATGAAAAACTGTTTTTT	CASSAGGGATNEKLFF
TRBV12-3/TRBV12-4	TRBD1	.	TRBJ1-2	TGTGCCAGCAGTTCGGACAGGTCCTATGGCTACACCTTC	CASSSDRSYGYTF
TRBV11-2	TRBD1	.	TRBJ1-6	TGTGCCAGCAGACGCCCGGGACAGAGAGATTCACCCCTCCACTTT	CASRRPGQRDSPLHF